This TCR beta chain emerged from a study of regulatory T cells in long-lasting Graves disease. Findings of the study overall: Lower TCR diversity was seen in persistent Graves' patients than in newly diagnosed ones. Preferential use of TRBV28, TRBJ1-2 and TRBJ2-5 was seen in persistent disease.

Points on this clonotype: Its antigen is not identified.

The germline CDR1 and CDR2 sequences are SGHDN and FVKESK. The CDR3 sequence is 16 residues long. Through Arm-PCR of CDR3 regions and iRepertoire HTBI primers, TCR beta libraries were built. TCRdb called the multiplex PCR reads again in MiXCR, with one record for every CDR3 protein. The table lists fewer than 650,000 distinct CDR3 sequences, under 20% of them singletons. As to time point: newly diagnosed GD, antithyroid drugs for less than 3 months. Generation of the TCR library employed RNA extracted from PBMCs. This sample was shared with a second study, whose subject was T cells in Graves' hyperthyroidism and ophthalmopathy. That paper adds: Patients aged 18 to 65 had newly diagnosed hyperthyroidism of under 2 months' duration.

The chain uses TRBV14 and TRBJ2-1, with 7 bases lining up with TRBD1. The J call is in doubt because the DNA end fits TRBJ2-5 better. The sample consisted of peripheral blood mononuclear cells (PBMCs), taken at new diagnosis, from a patient treated with antithyroid drugs. This receptor was taken from a woman in her 30s with Graves disease. The CDR3 nucleotides read TGTGCCAGCAGCCAAGATATGGGACAGATCCAAGAGACCCAGTACTTC. Translating it yields CASSQDMGQIQETQYF.